The 4 T cell receptor beta chains presented below share a single source sample, sequenced in a study of blood T cell repertoires in COVID-19. The repertoire was sequenced with immunoSEQ multiplex PCR; TCRdb's copy has only in-frame clones and lacks some. This table holds about 80,000 clones, 70% to 80% found once. Input material: peripheral blood. Receptors were obtained from a man aged 70-80 years with active or convalescent COVID-19.

The chain joins TRBV9 to TRBJ2-1; D may be TRBD1 (5 bases). Per germline, CDR1 SGDLS and CDR2 YYNGEE. This CDR3 is 13 amino acids long. Trimming took off 4 bases at V and 8 bases at J, with 13 bases between the two ends. CDR3 DNA sequence: TGTGCCAGCAGCACCAGGGTAGGGGATGAGCAGTTCTTC. This gives the protein CASSTRVGDEQFF.

The chain employs TRBV30 and TRBJ2-5; 7 bases match TRBD1. This CDR3 comprises 15 residues. After removal of 2 bases from V and 4 bases from J, the junction contained 10 bases not matched to a gene. Germline V gene sequence: CDR1 GTSNPN, CDR2 SVGIG (reference sequence). The CDR3 region has the DNA TGTGCCTGGAGTAAAGGGGGCAGCTGGGGAGAGACCCAGTACTTC. Amino acids: CAWSKGGSWGETQYF.

The chain joins TRBV6-6 to TRBJ2-5, with TRBD1 matching 7 bases. This CDR3 comprises 15 residues. Germline CDR1 is MNHNY and CDR2 is SVGAGI (reference sequence). V shed 5 bases and J 2 bases; nucleotides not matched to a gene: 8. CDR3 nucleotides: TGTGCCAGCAGTAGATCGAGACAGGGACAAGAGACCCAGTACTTC. This encodes CASSRSRQGQETQYF.

The chain carries TRBV9 and TRBJ2-7; 8 bases are shared with TRBD1. The CDR3 spans 12 residues. From germline, CDR1 is SGDLS and CDR2 YYNGEE. V was clipped by 2 bases and J by 6 bases; unmatched bases: 1. The CDR3 DNA is TGTGCCAGCAGCGTTACAGGGGGCGAGCAGTACTTC. As protein: CASSVTGGEQYF.